The text below deals with one T cell receptor beta chain. Its binding antigen is unknown. No base-level quality is on record; no much larger clone is a single base apart. The entry originates in a study of vaccination effects on CD4 cells after COVID-19 (dated by TCRdb to 2022 to 2024). Notes on the research overall: Participants received two doses of either the BNT162b2 or the mRNA-1273 mRNA SARS-CoV-2 vaccine. Altogether, nine to ten COVID-19 convalescent patients and several SARS-CoV-2-naive healthy vaccine recipients made up the full study. In both COVID-19 convalescent patients and infection-naive vaccine recipients, the study compared SARS-CoV-2 spike-specific CD4+ TCR repertoires from before mRNA vaccination with those from after it. Cultures from other donors in the study were sequenced with the Oncomine TCR Beta short-read assay on an Illumina iSeq 100. In two convalescent patients, pre-vaccine samples were collected 16 days and one week ahead of the first dose, 142 and 148 days after COVID-19 diagnosis.

Broader findings and caveats from the paper: Clones induced by infection and clones induced by vaccination both contracted markedly at late timepoints after vaccination, which fits with T cell responses waning over time. The study was limited by a small number of convalescent patients, and early post-infection timepoints were lacking. In convalescent patients, the post-vaccine spike-reactive repertoire was composed mainly of new vaccine-induced clones that were largely distinct from infection-induced clones.

To identify antigen-specific CD4+ T cell clonotypes by their expansion, the ViraFEST assay first stimulated PBMC with viral peptide pools and then applied TCR sequencing. After around 10 days of culture, CD4+ T cells were isolated with the EasySep CD4+ T cell isolation kit. PCR-confirmed SARS-CoV-2 infection had occurred in convalescent patients between March and December 2020, before the Alpha, Beta and Delta variants emerged in the United States. Approximately 2 million PBMC per well were cultured in IMDM with around 5% human AB serum, roughly 11 IU/ml IL-2 and gentamicin, plus 10 ug/ml peptides. Half of the culture medium was replaced with fresh IL-2-containing medium on days 3 and 7. Unless noted otherwise, every peptide stimulation condition was cultured in triplicate wells. PBMC were separated from whole blood using Ficoll-Paque Plus gradient centrifugation and were then either cryopreserved at -140C or used fresh. The QIAamp micro DNA kit was used to extract genomic DNA from the cultured CD4+ T cells.

For CDR1 and CDR2, the germline V gene (reference sequence) lists GTSNPN and SVGIG. Measured from the cysteine to the phenylalanine, the CDR3 is 12 residues long. Here the CDR3 DNA is all that survives: 36 bases in frame from base 1. V sheds 3 bases and J sheds 1 base, leaving 3 bases between their ends. The library was built by means of the immunoSEQ multiplex PCR assay. DNA from the cultured and isolated CD4+ T cells underwent TCR beta CDR3 sequencing. For the original study's pipeline: Non-productive TCR sequences were removed and reads were trimmed to the CDR3 region, keeping CDR3s of at least 7 amino acids. The MANAFEST web app was used to identify antigen-specific clonotypes by comparing expansion in peptide wells with expansion in reference cultures. To count as positive, a clone had to show expansion at FDR<0.05 compared with the reference and with all other wells, an odds ratio above 5, and a frequency above 0.1% in two replicate wells. A clonotype was called cross-reactive if it was significantly expanded both in SARS-CoV-2 spike wells and in at least one common cold coronavirus spike condition. Levenshtein distance calculated with the stringdist R package was used to assess CDR3 similarity, and unrooted trees were constructed with ape in R 3.6.1. TCRdb took over this immuneACCESS table, retaining in-frame rearrangements with V and J assigned. Such tables are incomplete; in checked studies, under half of the missing clones stem from an unresolved V gene, and the remainder is unexplained. V, J and clone size reflect that table, while D and trimming were determined from the DNA. The sample table contains 35,000 to 45,000 clones; only one count was recorded for about two thirds of them. The ten largest account for 25% to 35% of the sample.

The origin of this receptor is a human donor who had a prior SARS-CoV-2 infection. Here the chain combines TRBV30 and TRBJ2-2; the D gene is unclear. The starting material was CD4+ T cells from PBMCs cultured with a peptide pool, obtained before COVID-19 vaccination. The CDR3: CAWSRNTGELFF. The bases are TGTGCCTGGAGCCGGAACACCGGGGAGCTGTTTTTT.